Presented here are 10 T cell receptor beta chains from one specimen sequenced in a study of T cell responses to AZD1222 COVID-19 vaccine (dated by TCRdb to the early 2020s). The library was made by the immunoSEQ multiplex PCR assay. Drawn from immuneACCESS, this table holds only the in-frame rearrangements with V and J called that TCRdb kept. Clones are partly lost; checked studies trace under half to an unresolved V gene and leave the rest unexplained. For this sample the table gives 100,000 or so clones, of which roughly 86% were detected only once. About 10% of the sample is in the top ten clones. The time point label for this specimen denotes: about 28 days (+/-7) after the second vaccine dose. The specimen was peripheral blood, collected 28 days after the second AZD1222 dose. The receptors here all came from an adult who received the AZD1222 COVID-19 vaccine.

The chain uses TRBV3-1 (or the pseudogene TRBV3-2) and TRBJ1-1; D remains ambiguous. The CDR3 contains 14 residues. CDR1 is LGHDT and CDR2 is YNNKEL in the germline V gene (reference sequence). V gave up 1 base and J gave up 2 bases, with 8 bases separating them. The CDR3 region is CASSQGGFNTEAFF. As DNA, the CDR3 is TGTGCCAGCAGCCAAGGGGGTTTCAACACTGAAGCTTTCTTT.

The chain carries TRBV5-1 and TRBJ1-2; 10 bases match TRBD1. With 0 bases clipped from V and 3 bases from J, the junction kept 11 bases outside the gene matches. The CDR3 has 18 amino acids. Germline V gives CDR1 SGHRS, CDR2 YFSETQ. In DNA, the CDR3 is TGCGCCAGCAGCTTGGCTTTGGGCCGACAGGGGGCAGACTATGGCTACACCTTC. Residues: CASSLALGRQGADYGYTF.

The chain combines TRBV4-1 with TRBJ2-6; TRBD2 matches 9 bases. The CDR3 is 19 residues long. V trimming: 0 bases; J trimming: 1 base; junction bases outside the gene matches: 7. CDR1 and CDR2 from the germline V gene are MGHRA and YSYEKL. This CDR3 reads CASSQDPGTSSSGANVLTF. As DNA, the CDR3 is TGCGCCAGCAGCCAAGATCCAGGGACTAGCTCTTCTGGGGCCAACGTCCTGACTTTC.

V and J are TRBV11-2 and TRBJ2-1; 11 nucleotides agree with TRBD2. The CDR3 runs to 14 residues. Germline V gives CDR1 SGHAT, CDR2 FQNNGV. V shed 4 bases, J shed 7 bases, and the junction held 3 bases outside the gene matches. The CDR3 DNA reads TGTGCCAGCAGCTCGACTAGCGGGGCTAATGAGCAGTTCTTC. Translating it yields CASSSTSGANEQFF. Using reference TRBV11-2 and TRBJ2-1 for the parts outside the CDR3, the full variable domain is EAGVAQSPRYKIIEKRQSVAFWCNPISGHATLYWYQQILGQGPKLLIQFQNNGVVDDSQLPKDRFSAERLKGVDSTLKIQPAKLEDSAVYLCASSSTSGANEQFFGPGTRLTVL.

This CDR3 reads CASSLVGQENSGNTIYF. The CDR3 DNA sequence: TGTGCCAGCAGCTTAGTGGGGCAGGAGAACTCTGGAAACACCATATATTTT. The J gene is TRBJ1-3, the V gene TRBV7-2; maybe TRBD1 (5 bases). The ends were cut back, 1 base at V and 0 bases at J, with 13 bases in the middle. The CDR3 runs 17 residues. Germline assignment: CDR1 SGHTA and CDR2 FQGNSA.

This rearrangement joins TRBV28 to TRBJ1-1; unclear D gene. Trimming stripped 9 bases from V and 5 bases from J, with 13 bases between. Germline assignment: CDR1 MDHEN and CDR2 SYDVKM. The length of the CDR3 is 12 residues. The CDR3, as DNA: TGTGCCAGTAGACCTCGGGGAACTGAAGCTTTCTTT. Amino acid sequence: CASRPRGTEAFF.

The V call is TRBV28, the J call TRBJ1-5; D remains ambiguous. Germline V CDR1 and CDR2: MDHEN, SYDVKM. V was shortened by 4 bases and J by 1 base, with 11 bases between the two germline ends. This CDR3 region has 15 residues. CDR3 nucleotide sequence: TGTGCCAGCAGTTCACCGGGCCGAAGCAATCAGCCCCAGCATTTT. It is translated as CASSSPGRSNQPQHF.

The chain has TRBV7-8 and TRBJ1-5; D not certain. Germline lookup yields CDR1 SGHVS and CDR2 FQNEAQ. V gave up 2 bases and J gave up 7 bases, with 21 bases separating them. This CDR3 is 17 amino acids long. The CDR3 protein is CASSLRKGTLGSQPQHF. The DNA of the CDR3 is TGTGCCAGCAGCTTAAGAAAGGGAACGCTGGGATCCCAGCCCCAGCATTTT.

This sequence joins TRBV3-1 (or the pseudogene TRBV3-2) and TRBJ2-3, with D possibly TRBD2 on 6 matching bases. The CDR3 has 15 residues. The V and J ends lost 1 base and 3 bases respectively, with 11 bases between them. Germline values: CDR1 LGHDT, CDR2 YNNKEL (reference sequence). CDR3 in DNA: TGTGCCAGCAGCCAAGGATCGGCGGGGACAGATACGCAGTATTTT. It codes for CASSQGSAGTDTQYF.

The V gene is TRBV5-1, the J gene TRBJ2-3; 7 bases fit TRBD2. This CDR3 comprises 16 residues. The ends lost 2 bases at V and 4 bases at J; junction bases unmatched: 10. From germline, CDR1 is SGHRS and CDR2 YFSETQ. The CDR3 DNA reads TGCGCCAGCAGCTTAGCCCCTAGCGGTTCCGCAGATACGCAGTATTTT. Its protein product is CASSLAPSGSADTQYF.